This T cell receptor (beta chain) was obtained from a study of blood T cell repertoires in COVID-19. Study-wide background: The study drew acute and convalescent COVID-19 samples from the United States, Italy and Spain. In each case, the material was cDNA or gDNA derived from T cells, B-cell-depleted T cells, or PBMCs.

As originally analysed: Reference gene primer amplification yielded estimated nucleated cell counts. Only in-frame clones appear in the TCRdb table, and some are missing; sequencing was by immunoSEQ multiplex PCR. V, J and clone size were drawn from that table, and D and trimming were deduced from the DNA. Among around 170,000 clones listed, under 90% were seen once. The germline CDR1 and CDR2 sequences are MNHEY and SMNVEV (reference sequence). The CDR3 length is 14 residues. The V end was cut by 2 bases, the J end by 1 base, with 8 bases between. Symptom resolution, clearance, or two negative PCRs marked donors in Cohort 3 as recovered.

The chain couples TRBV27 to TRBJ1-1; TRBD1 is a possible D gene (6 bases). The sequencing input was PBMCs or T cells enriched from blood (not recorded which). The sequence was collected from a man aged 45-60 years who had recovered from COVID-19. In nucleotides, the CDR3 is TGTGCCAGCAGTTTAACACAGGGGAACACTGAAGCTTTCTTT. Translation: CASSLTQGNTEAFF.